This T cell receptor beta chain was sequenced for a study of T cell repertoires in cytomegalovirus infection. As for this clonotype: As yet, its antigen is unknown. A much more abundant neighbour one base away suggests this may be a read error.

MiXCR was run by TCRdb on the reads, yielding one entry per CDR3 protein. Of approximately 76,000 distinct CDR3 sequences listed, 20% to 30% are singletons. CDR1 is SGHTA, CDR2 FQGNSA, per germline. CDR3 length equals 13 residues. V and J are TRBV7-2 and TRBJ1-3; D is ambiguous. The starting material was CD8+ T cells from cultured PBMCs, obtained from culture after CMV antigen stimulation. The source is a human donor in good health (CMV status not recorded). Some clones in this sample may be carry-over from other donors' samples. The CDR3 here is CPSSTPPGNTIYF. DNA of the CDR3: TGTCCCAGCAGCACCCCCCCGGGAAACACCATATATTTT.